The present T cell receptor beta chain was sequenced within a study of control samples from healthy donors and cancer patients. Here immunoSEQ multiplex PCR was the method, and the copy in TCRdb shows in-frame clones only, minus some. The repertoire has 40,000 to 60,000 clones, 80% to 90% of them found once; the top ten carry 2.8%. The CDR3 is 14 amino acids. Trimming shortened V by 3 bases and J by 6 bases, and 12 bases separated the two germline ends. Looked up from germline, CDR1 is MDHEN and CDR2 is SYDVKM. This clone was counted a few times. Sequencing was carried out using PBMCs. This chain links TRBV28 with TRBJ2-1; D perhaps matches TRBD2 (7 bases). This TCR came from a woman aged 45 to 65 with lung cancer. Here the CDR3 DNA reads TGTGCCAGCAGTTTGGCGGGGGCCTCCAATGAGCAGTTCTTC. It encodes CASSLAGASNEQFF.